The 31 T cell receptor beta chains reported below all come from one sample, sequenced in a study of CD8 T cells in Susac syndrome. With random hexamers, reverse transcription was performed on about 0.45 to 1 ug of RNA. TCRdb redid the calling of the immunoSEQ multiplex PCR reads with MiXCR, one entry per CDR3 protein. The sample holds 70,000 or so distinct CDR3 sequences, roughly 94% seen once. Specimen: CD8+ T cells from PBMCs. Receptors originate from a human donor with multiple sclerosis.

This CDR3 reads CASSWTDYSEQYF. The CDR3 nucleotides read TGTGCCAGCAGCTGGACGGACTATTCCGAGCAGTACTTC. The rearrangement uses TRBV7-6 and TRBJ2-7; possible D gene TRBD2, 6 bases. V was shortened by 4 bases and J by 6 bases, with 13 bases between the two germline ends. The CDR3 has 13 amino acids. The germline V gene has CDR1 SGHVS and CDR2 FNYEAQ.

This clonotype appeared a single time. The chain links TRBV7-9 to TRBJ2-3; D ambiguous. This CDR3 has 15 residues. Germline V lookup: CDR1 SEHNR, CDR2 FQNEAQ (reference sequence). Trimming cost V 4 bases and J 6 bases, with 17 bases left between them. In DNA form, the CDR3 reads TGTGCCAGCAGCTCGAGTAGGCTAGGGTGGGATACGCAGTATTTT. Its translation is CASSSSRLGWDTQYF. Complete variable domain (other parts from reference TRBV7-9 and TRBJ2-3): DTGVSQNPRHKITKRGQNVTFRCDPISEHNRLYWYRQTLGQGPEFLTYFQNEAQLEKSRLLSDRFSAERPKGSFSTLEIQRTEQGDSAMYLCASSSSRLGWDTQYFGPGTRLTVL.

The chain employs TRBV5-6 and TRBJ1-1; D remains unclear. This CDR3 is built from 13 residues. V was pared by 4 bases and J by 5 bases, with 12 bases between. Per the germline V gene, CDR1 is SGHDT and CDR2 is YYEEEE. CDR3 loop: CASSPEGATEAFF. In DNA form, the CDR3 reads TGTGCCAGCAGCCCTGAGGGAGCGACTGAAGCTTTCTTT.

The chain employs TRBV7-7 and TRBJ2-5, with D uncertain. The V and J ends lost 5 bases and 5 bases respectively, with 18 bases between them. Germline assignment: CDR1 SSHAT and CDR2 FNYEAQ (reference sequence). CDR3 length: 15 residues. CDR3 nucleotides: TGTGCCAGCAGCCGGAACGATTACCTGAGGGAGACCCAGTACTTC. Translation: CASSRNDYLRETQYF.

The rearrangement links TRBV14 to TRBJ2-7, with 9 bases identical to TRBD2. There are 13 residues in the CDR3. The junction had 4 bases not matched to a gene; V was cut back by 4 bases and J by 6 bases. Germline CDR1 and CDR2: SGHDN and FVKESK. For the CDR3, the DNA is TGTGCCAGCAGCCCTAGCGGGATATTCGAGCAGTACTTC. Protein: CASSPSGIFEQYF.

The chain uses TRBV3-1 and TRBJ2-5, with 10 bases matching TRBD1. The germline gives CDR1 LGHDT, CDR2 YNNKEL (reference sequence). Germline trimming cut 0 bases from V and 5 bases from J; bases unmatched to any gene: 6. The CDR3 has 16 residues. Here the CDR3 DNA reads TGTGCCAGCAGCCAAGATACGGGACAGGGGCATGAGACCCAGTACTTC. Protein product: CASSQDTGQGHETQYF.

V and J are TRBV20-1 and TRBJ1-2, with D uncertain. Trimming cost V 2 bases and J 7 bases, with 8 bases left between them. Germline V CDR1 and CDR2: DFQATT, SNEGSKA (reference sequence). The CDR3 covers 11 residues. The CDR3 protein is CSARRPGGYTF. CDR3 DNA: TGCAGTGCTAGACGTCCAGGTGGCTACACCTTC.

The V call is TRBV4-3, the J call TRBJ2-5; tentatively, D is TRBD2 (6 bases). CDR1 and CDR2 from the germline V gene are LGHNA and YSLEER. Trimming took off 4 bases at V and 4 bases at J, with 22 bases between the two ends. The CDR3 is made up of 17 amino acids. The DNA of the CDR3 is TGCGCCAGCAGCCCCGGCCCTGGTCCGGGGGAAGGAGAGACCCAGTACTTC. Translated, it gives CASSPGPGPGEGETQYF.

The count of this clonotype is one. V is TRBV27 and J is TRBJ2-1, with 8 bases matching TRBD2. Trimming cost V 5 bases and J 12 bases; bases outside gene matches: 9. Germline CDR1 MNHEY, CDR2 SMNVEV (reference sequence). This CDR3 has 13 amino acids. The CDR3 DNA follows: TGTGCCAGCAGTACAAACCCCCTAGCGGGGCAGTTCTTC. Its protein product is CASSTNPLAGQFF.

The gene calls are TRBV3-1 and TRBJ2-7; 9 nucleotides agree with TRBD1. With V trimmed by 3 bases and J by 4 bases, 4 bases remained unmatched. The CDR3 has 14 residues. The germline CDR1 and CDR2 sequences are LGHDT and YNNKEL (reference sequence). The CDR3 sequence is CASSQYRGLYEQYF. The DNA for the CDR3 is TGTGCCAGCAGCCAGTACAGGGGGCTGTACGAGCAGTACTTC.

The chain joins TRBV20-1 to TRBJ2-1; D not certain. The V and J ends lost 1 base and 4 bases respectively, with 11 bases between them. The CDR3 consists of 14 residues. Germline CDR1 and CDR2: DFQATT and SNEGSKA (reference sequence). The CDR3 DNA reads TGCAGTGCTAGAGCCCCAGACGATTACAATGAGCAGTTCTTC. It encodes CSARAPDDYNEQFF.

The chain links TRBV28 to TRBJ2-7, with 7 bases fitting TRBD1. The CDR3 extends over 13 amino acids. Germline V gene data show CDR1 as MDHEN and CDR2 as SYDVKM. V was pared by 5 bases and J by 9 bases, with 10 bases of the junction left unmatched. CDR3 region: CASSLTDRDRQYF. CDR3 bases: TGTGCCAGCAGTCTCACCGACAGGGATCGGCAGTACTTC.

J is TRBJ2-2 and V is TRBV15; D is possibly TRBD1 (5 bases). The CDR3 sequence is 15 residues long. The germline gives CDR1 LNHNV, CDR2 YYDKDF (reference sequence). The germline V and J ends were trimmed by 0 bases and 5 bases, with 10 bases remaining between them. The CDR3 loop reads CATSRDEDKTGELFF. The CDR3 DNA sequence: TGTGCCACCAGCAGAGACGAGGACAAGACCGGGGAGCTGTTTTTT.

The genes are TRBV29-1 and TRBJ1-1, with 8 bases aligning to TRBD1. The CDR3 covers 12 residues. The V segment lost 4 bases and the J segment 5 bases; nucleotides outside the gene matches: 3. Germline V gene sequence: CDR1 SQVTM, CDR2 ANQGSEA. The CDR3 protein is CSVGQGPTEAFF. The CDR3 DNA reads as TGCAGCGTTGGACAGGGGCCTACTGAAGCTTTCTTT.

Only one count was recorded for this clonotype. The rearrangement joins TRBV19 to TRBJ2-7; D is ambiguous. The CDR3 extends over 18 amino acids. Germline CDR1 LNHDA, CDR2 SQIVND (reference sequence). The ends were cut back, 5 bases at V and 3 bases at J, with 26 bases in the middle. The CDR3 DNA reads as TGTGCCAGTAGTCCGGGTGATATTCGGGCCGGCAAAATCTACGAGCAGTACTTC. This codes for CASSPGDIRAGKIYEQYF.

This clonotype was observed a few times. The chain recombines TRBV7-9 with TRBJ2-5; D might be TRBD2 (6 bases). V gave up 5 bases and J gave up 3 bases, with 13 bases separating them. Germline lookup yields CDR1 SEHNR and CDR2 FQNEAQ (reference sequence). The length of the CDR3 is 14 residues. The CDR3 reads CASSETGGEETQYF. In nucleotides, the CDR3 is TGTGCCAGCAGCGAAACCGGGGGAGAAGAGACCCAGTACTTC.

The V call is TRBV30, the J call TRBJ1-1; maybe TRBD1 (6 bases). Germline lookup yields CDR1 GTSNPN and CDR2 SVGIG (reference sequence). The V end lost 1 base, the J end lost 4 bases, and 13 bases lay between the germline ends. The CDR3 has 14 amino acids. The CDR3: CAWSAIQGGTEAFF. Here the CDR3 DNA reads TGTGCCTGGAGTGCCATCCAAGGGGGCACTGAAGCTTTCTTT. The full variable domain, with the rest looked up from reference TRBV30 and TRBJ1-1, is SQTIHQWPATLVQPVGSPLSLECTVEGTSNPNLYWYRQAAGRGLQLLFYSVGIGQISSEVPQNLSASRPQDRQFILSSKKLLLSDSGFYLCAWSAIQGGTEAFFGQGTRLTVV.

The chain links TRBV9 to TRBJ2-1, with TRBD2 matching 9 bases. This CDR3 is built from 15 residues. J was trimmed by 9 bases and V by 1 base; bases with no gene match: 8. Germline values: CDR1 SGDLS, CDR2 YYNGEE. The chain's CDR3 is CASSVQGGGAREQFF. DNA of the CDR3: TGTGCCAGCAGCGTACAGGGCGGGGGGGCGCGTGAGCAGTTCTTC.

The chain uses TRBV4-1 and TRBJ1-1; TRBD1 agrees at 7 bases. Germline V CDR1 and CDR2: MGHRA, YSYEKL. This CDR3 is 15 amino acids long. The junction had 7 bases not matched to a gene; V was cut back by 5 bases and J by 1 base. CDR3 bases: TGCGCCAGCAGCTACCTACAGGGGACGAACACTGAAGCTTTCTTT. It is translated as CASSYLQGTNTEAFF.

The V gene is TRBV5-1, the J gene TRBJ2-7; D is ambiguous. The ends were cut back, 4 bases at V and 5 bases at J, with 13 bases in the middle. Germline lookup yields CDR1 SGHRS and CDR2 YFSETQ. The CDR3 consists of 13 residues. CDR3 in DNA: TGCGCCAGCAGCCCAACAAGTACCGACGAGCAGTACTTC. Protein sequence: CASSPTSTDEQYF.

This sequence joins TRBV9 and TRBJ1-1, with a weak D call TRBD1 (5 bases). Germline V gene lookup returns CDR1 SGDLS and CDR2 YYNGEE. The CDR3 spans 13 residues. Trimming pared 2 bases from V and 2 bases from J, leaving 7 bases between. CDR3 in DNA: TGTGCCAGCAGCGTCAGGGATAACACTGAAGCTTTCTTT. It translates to CASSVRDNTEAFF.

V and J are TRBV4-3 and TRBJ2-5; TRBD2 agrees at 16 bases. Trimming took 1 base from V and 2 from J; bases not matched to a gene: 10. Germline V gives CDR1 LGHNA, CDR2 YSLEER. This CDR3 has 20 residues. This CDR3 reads CASSQAGPGLAGGRQETQYF. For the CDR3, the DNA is TGCGCCAGCAGCCAAGCCGGCCCGGGACTAGCGGGGGGGCGGCAAGAGACCCAGTACTTC.

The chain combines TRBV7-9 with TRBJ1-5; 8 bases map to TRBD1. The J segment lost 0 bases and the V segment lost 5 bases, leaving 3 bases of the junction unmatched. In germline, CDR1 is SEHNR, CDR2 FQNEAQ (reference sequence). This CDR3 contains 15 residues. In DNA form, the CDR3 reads TGTGCCAGCAGCCCCGGGACAGGTAGCAATCAGCCCCAGCATTTT. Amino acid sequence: CASSPGTGSNQPQHF.

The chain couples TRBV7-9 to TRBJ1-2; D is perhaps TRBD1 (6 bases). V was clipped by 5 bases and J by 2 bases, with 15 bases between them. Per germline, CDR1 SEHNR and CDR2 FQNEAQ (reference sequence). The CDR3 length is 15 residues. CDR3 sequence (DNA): TGTGCCAGCAGCCCTACAGGGTATGGCAACTATGGCTACACCTTC. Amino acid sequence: CASSPTGYGNYGYTF.

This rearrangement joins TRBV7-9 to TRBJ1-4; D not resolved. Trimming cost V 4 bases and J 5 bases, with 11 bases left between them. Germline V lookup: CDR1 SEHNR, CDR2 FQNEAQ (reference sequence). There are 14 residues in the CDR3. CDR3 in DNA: TGTGCCAGCAGCTCCCCCGGAGGAAATGAAAAACTGTTTTTT. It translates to CASSSPGGNEKLFF. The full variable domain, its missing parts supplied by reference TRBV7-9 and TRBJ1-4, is DTGVSQNPRHKITKRGQNVTFRCDPISEHNRLYWYRQTLGQGPEFLTYFQNEAQLEKSRLLSDRFSAERPKGSFSTLEIQRTEQGDSAMYLCASSSPGGNEKLFFGSGTQLSVL.

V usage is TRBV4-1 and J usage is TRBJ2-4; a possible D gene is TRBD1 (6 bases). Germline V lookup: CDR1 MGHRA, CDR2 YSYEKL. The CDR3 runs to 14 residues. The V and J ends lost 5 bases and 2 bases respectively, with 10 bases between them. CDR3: CASSNTGSKNIQYF. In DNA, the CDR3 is TGCGCCAGCAGCAATACAGGGTCCAAAAACATTCAGTACTTC.

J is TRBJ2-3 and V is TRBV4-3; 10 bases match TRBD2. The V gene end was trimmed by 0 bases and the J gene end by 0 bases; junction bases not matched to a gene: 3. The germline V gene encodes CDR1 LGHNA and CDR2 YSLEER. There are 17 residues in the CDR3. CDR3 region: CASSQDSGGTSTDTQYF. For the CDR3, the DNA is TGCGCCAGCAGCCAAGATAGCGGGGGGACTAGCACAGATACGCAGTATTTT.

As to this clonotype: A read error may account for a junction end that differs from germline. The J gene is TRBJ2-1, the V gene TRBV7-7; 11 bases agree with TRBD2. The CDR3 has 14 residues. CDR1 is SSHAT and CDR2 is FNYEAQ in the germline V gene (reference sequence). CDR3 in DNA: TGTGCTAGCAGCCTAGCGGGAGGTTACAATGAGCAGTTCTTC. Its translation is CASSLAGGYNEQFF. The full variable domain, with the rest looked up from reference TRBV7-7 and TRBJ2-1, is GAGVSQSPRYKVTKRGQDVTLRCDPISSHATLYWYQQALGQGPEFLTYFNYEAQPDKSGLPSDRFSAERPEGSISTLTIQRTEQRDSAMYRCASSLAGGYNEQFFGPGTRLTVL.

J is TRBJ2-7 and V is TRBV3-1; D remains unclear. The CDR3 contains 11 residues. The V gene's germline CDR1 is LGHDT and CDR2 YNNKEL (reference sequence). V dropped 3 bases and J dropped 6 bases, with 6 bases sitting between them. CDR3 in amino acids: CASSHGPEQYF. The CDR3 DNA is TGTGCCAGCAGCCATGGGCCCGAGCAGTACTTC.

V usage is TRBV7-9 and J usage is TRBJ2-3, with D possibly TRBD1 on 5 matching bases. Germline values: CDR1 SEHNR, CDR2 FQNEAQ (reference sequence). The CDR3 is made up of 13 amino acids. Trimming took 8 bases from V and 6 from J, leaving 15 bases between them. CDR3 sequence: CASWPGNTDTQYF. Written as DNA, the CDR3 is TGTGCCAGCTGGCCAGGGAATACGGATACGCAGTATTTT.

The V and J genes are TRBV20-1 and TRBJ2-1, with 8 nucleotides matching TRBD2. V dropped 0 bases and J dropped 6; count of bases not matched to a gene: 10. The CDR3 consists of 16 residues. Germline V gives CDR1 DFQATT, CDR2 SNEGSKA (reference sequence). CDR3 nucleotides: TGCAGTGCTAGAGATATGGGACTAGGGGACCTCAATGAGCAGTTCTTC. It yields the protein CSARDMGLGDLNEQFF.